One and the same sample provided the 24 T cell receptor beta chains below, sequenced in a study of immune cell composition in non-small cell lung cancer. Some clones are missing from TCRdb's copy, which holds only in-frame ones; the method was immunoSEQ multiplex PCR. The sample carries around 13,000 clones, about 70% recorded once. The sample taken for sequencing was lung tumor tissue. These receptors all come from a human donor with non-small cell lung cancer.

CDR3 nucleotides: TGTGCCAGCAGCTCCCAGGGTAATATCGACGAGCAGTACTTC. This encodes CASSSQGNIDEQYF. This chain joins TRBV7-2 and TRBJ2-7, with D tentatively TRBD1 (5 bases). Germline CDR1 is SGHTA and CDR2 is FQGNSA. The CDR3 loop spans 14 amino acids. V gave up 4 bases and J gave up 5 bases, with 15 bases separating them. Full variable domain (outside the CDR3, taken from reference TRBV7-2 and TRBJ2-7): GAGVSQSPSNKVTEKGKDVELRCDPISGHTALYWYRQSLGQGLEFLIYFQGNSAPDKSGLPSDRFSAERTGGSVSTLTIQRTQQEDSAVYLCASSSQGNIDEQYFGPGTRLTVT.

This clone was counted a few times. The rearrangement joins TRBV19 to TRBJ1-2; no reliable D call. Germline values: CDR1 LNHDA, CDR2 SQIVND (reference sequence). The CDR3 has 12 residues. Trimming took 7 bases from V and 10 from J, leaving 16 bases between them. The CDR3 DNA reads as TGTGCCAGTAAAGGGATCGGAGGGATCTACACCTTC. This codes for CASKGIGGIYTF.

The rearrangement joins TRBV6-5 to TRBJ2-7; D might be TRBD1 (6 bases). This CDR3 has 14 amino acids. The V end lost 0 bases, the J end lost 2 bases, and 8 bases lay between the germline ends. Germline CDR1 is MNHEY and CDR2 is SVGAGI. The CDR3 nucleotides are TGTGCCAGCAGTTACTCGACAGGTACCTACGAGCAGTACTTC. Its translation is CASSYSTGTYEQYF.

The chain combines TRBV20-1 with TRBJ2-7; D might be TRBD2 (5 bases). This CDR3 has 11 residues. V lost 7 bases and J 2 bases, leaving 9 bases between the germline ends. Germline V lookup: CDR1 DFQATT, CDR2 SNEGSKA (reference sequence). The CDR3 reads CSVGSPYEQYF. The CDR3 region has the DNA TGCAGTGTTGGGAGTCCCTACGAGCAGTACTTC.

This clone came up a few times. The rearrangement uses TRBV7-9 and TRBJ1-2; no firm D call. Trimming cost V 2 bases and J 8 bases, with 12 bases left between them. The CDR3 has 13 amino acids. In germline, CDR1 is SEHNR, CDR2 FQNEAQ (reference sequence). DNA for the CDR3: TGTGCCAGCAGCTTAATGGCAGGCGGGGGCTACACCTTC. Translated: CASSLMAGGGYTF.

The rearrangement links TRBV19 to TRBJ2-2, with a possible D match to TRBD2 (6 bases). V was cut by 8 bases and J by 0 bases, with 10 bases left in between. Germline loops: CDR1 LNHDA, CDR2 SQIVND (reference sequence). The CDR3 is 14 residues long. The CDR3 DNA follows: TGTGCCAGTTCGCGGGGATCGAACACCGGGGAGCTGTTTTTT. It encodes CASSRGSNTGELFF.

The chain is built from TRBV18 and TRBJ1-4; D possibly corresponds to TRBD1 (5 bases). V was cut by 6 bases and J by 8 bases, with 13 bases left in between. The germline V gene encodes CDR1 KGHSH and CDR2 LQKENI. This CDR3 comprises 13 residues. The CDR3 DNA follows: TGTGCCAGCTCGTCGGGACTTGGGGAAAAACTGTTTTTT. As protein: CASSSGLGEKLFF.

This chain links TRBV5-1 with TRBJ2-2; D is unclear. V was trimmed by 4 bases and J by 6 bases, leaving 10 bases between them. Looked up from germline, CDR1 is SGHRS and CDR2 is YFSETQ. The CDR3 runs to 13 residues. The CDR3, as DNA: TGCGCCAGCAGCCAATCGGTTCCCGGGGAGCTGTTTTTT. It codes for CASSQSVPGELFF.

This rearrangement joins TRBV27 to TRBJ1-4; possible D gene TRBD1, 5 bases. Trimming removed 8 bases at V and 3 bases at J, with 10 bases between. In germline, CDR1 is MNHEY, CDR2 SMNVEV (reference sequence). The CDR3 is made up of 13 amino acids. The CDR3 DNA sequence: TGTGCCAGCGGATCAGGGTCTAATGAAAAACTGTTTTTT. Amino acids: CASGSGSNEKLFF.

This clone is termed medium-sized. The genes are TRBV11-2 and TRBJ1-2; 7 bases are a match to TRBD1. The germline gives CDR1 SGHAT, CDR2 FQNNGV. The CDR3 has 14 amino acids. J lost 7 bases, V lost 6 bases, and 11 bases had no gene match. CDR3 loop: CASRSLDRVPGYTF. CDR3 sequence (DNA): TGTGCCAGCAGATCGCTCGACAGGGTCCCTGGCTACACCTTC. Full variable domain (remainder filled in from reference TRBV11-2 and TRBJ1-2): EAGVAQSPRYKIIEKRQSVAFWCNPISGHATLYWYQQILGQGPKLLIQFQNNGVVDDSQLPKDRFSAERLKGVDSTLKIQPAKLEDSAVYLCASRSLDRVPGYTFGSGTRLTVV.

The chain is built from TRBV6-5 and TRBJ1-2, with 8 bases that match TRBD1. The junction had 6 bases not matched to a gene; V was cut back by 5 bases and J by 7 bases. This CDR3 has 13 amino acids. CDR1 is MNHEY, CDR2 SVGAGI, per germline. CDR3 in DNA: TGTGCCAGCAGTCGGACAGGACAGGGTGGCTACACCTTC. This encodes CASSRTGQGGYTF.

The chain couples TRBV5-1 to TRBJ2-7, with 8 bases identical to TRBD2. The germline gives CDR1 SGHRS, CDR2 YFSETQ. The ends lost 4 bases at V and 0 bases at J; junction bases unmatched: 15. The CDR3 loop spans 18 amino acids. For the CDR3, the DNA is TGCGCCAGCAGCCCGAGGGGTGCGGGAGGTCGAAGCTCCTACGAGCAGTACTTC. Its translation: CASSPRGAGGRSSYEQYF.

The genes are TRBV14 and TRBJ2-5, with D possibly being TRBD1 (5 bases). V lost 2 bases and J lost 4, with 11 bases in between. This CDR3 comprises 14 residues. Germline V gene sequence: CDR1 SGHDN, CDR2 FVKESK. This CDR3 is CASSQYERGETQYF. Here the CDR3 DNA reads TGTGCCAGCAGCCAATATGAAAGGGGAGAGACCCAGTACTTC. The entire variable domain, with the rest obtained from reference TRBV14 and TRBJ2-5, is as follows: EAGVTQFPSHSVIEKGQTVTLRCDPISGHDNLYWYRRVMGKEIKFLLHFVKESKQDESGMPNNRFLAERTGGTYSTLKVQPAELEDSGVYFCASSQYERGETQYFGPGTRLLVL.

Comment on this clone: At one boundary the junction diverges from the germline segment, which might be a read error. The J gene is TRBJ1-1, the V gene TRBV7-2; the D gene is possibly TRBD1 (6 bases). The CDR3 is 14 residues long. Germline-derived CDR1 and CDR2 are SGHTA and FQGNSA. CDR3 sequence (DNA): TGTGCCAGCAGCTTTGAAGCTTACAACAGGGCAGCACTCTTT. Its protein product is CASSFEAYNRAALF.

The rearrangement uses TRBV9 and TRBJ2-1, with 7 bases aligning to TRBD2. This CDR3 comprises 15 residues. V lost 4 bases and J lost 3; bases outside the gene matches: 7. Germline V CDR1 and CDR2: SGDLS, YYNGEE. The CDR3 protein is CASSQGLADYNEQFF. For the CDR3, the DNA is TGTGCCAGCAGCCAGGGTCTAGCGGACTACAATGAGCAGTTCTTC.

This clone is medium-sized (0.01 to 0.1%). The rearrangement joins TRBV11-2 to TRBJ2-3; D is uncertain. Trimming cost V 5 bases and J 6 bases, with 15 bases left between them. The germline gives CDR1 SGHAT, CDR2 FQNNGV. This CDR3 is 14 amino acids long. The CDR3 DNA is TGTGCCAGCAGCCCGCCACCTCGGTCGGATACGCAGTATTTT. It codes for CASSPPPRSDTQYF.

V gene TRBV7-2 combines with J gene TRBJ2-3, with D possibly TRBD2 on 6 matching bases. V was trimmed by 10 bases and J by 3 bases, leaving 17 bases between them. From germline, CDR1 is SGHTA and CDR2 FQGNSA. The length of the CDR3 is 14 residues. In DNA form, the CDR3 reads TGTGCCACCGCTCGCGACGGGGGAACAGATACGCAGTATTTT. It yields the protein CATARDGGTDTQYF.

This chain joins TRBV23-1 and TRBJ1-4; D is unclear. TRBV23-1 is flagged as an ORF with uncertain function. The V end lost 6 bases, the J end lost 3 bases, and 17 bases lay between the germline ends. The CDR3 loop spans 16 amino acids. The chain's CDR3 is CASRAVRVSANEKLFF. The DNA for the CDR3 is TGCGCCAGCAGAGCAGTTCGGGTGAGTGCTAATGAAAAACTGTTTTTT.

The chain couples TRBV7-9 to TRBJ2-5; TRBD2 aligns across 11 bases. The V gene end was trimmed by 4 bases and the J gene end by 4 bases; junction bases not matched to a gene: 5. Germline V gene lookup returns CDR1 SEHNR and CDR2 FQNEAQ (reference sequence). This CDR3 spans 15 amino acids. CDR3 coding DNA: TGTGCCAGCAGCTGGGCTAGCGGGGGGCCAGAGACCCAGTACTTC. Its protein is CASSWASGGPETQYF.

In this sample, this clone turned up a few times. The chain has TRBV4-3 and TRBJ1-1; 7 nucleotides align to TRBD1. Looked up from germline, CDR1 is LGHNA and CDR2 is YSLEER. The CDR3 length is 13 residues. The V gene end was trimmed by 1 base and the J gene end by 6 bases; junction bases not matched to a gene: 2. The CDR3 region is CASSQAQGAEAFF. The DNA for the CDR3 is TGCGCCAGCAGCCAAGCCCAGGGGGCTGAAGCTTTCTTT.

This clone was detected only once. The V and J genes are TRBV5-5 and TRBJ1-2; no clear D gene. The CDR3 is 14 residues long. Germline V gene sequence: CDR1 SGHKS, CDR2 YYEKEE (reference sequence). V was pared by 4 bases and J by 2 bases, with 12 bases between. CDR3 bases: TGTGCCAGCAGCCCCCTAGGATTGAACTATGGCTACACCTTC. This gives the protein CASSPLGLNYGYTF. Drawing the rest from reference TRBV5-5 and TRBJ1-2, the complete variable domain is DAGVTQSPTHLIKTRGQQVTLRCSPISGHKSVSWYQQVLGQGPQFIFQYYEKEERGRGNFPDRFSARQFPNYSSELNVNALLLGDSALYLCASSPLGLNYGYTFGSGTRLTVV.

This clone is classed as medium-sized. This chain's CDR3 is CASNIPAGGDYGYTF. The CDR3 nucleotides are TGTGCCAGCAATATCCCGGCAGGGGGCGACTATGGCTACACCTTC. The chain carries TRBV2 and TRBJ1-2, with 8 bases lining up with TRBD1. CDR3 length: 15 amino acids. Trimming cost V 7 bases and J 3 bases; bases outside gene matches: 10. The germline V gene encodes CDR1 SNHLY and CDR2 FYNNEI.

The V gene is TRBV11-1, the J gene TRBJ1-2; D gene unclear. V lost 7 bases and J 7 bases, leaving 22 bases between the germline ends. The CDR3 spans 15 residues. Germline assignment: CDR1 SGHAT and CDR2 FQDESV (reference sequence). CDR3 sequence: CASKRSTGSTGGYTF. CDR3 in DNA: TGTGCCAGCAAAAGATCCACGGGTTCGACGGGTGGCTACACCTTC.

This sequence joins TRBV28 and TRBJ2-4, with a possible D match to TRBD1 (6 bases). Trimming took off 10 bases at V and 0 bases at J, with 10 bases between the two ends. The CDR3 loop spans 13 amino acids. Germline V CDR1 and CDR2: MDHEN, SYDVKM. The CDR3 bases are TGTGCCACAGGACAGAGAGCCAAAAACATTCAGTACTTC. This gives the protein CATGQRAKNIQYF.